This TCR beta chain was sequenced during a study of vaccination effects on CD4 cells after COVID-19. On the study more broadly: Post-vaccine specimens were collected at a median of 72 days following the second dose.

In the case of this clone: The antigen is unknown.

Study results and limitations: Healthy vaccinees' vaccine-induced clones included only 1 of 255 cross-reacting with common cold coronaviruses. Late post-vaccination, clones induced by infection and those induced by vaccine underwent marked clonal contraction.

CDR1 is MGHRA, CDR2 YSYEKL, per germline. The length of the CDR3 is 16 residues. V lost 3 bases to trimming and J lost 5 bases, with 14 bases between them. TCRdb's copy holds only in-frame clones and misses some; the assay was immunoSEQ multiplex PCR. Among some 35,000 clones listed, about 80% were seen once. ViraFEST assay sequencing came after antigen-specific CD4+ T cells were expanded with viral peptide pools. Subsequent to 10 days of culture, CD4+ T cells were isolated. Participants got two doses of BNT162b2 or mRNA-1273 vaccine. Cultures of about 2 million PBMC per well contained 10 IU/ml IL-2 plus 10 ug/ml peptides.

Sequences were derived from CD4+ T cells from PBMCs cultured with HCoV-NL63 spike peptides, sampled after COVID-19 vaccination. The genes are TRBV4-1 and TRBJ1-6; D unclear. The TCR comes from a human donor who received a COVID-19 vaccine. Some clones in this sample may be carry-over from other donors' samples. CDR3 in DNA: TGCGCCAGCAGCCATCCTGGGTCCACCGATAATTCACCCCTCCACTTT. This sequence encodes CASSHPGSTDNSPLHF.